This TCR beta chain was obtained from a study of T cells expressing NK-cell markers. The CDR3 is made up of 13 amino acids. Germline CDR1 KGHSH, CDR2 LQKENI. TCRdb reprocessed the 5' RACE reads and reports one entry per CDR3 protein, with no DNA. This sample's table reports about 550,000 distinct CDR3 sequences. Sequencing was performed on blood T cells: a sorted CD56 or NKG2C T cell subset, CD4+ or CD8+ T cells, or bulk PBMC T cells (not recorded which). V and J are TRBV18 and TRBJ1-1; with no DNA, the TCRdb D assignment of TRBD1 cannot be verified. The sequence was collected from a man aged 18 to 35 in good health. The CDR3 reads CASSPIQGTEAFF.